The 3 T cell receptor beta chains below all came from one sample that was sequenced in a study of beta chain features in type 1 diabetes. Findings of the study overall: Moderately but significantly shorter TCRB CDR3s were found in Type 1 diabetes patients in all four CD4+ subsets.

Reverse transcription of all isolated RNA meant that expressed TCRB transcripts were sequenced. TCRdb's copy holds only in-frame clones and misses some; the assay was immunoSEQ multiplex PCR. The data contain tens of thousands of clones, roughly 50% of them singletons. What these receptors recognize is not known. The sample comprised Tregs from blood. These receptors were taken from a woman between 40 and 50 years old with type 1 diabetes.

The chain uses TRBV9 and TRBJ1-2; a weak D match, TRBD1 (6 bases). Germline-derived CDR1 and CDR2 are SGDLS and YYNGEE. The CDR3 runs to 12 residues. V was cut by 4 bases and J by 8 bases, with 12 bases left in between. The CDR3 DNA reads TGTGCCAGCAGCCCCCTGGGACACGGCTACACCTTC. It codes for CASSPLGHGYTF.

The chain carries TRBV6-4 and TRBJ2-2, with a tentative D call TRBD1 (6 bases). CDR3 length equals 14 residues. Germline V gives CDR1 MRHNA, CDR2 SNTAGT. The V end lost 2 bases, the J end lost 8 bases, and 12 bases lay between the germline ends. The CDR3 sequence is CASSDRGGEGELFF. The CDR3 nucleotides read TGTGCCAGCAGTGACCGTGGGGGCGAGGGGGAGCTGTTTTTT.

This chain's CDR3 is CASRRAGPYEQYF. The CDR3 nucleotides are TGTGCCAGCAGGCGGGCTGGCCCCTACGAGCAGTACTTC. The chain employs TRBV6-5 and TRBJ2-7; possible D gene TRBD2, 5 bases. There are 13 residues in the CDR3. Germline loops: CDR1 MNHEY, CDR2 SVGAGI. Deletions cut 6 bases from V and 2 bases from J, with 11 bases between.